Listed below are T cell receptor beta chains from one sample, sequenced in a study of shared clonotypes between healthy human individuals. Here immunoSEQ multiplex PCR was the method, and the copy in TCRdb shows in-frame clones only, minus some. Of 2 million to 3 million clones in the sample, around nine tenths are singletons; the top ten hold roughly 0.14%. The source material was naive CD4+ T cells sorted from blood. These receptors all come from a man aged 18 to 29 in good health. The conserved cysteine and the conserved F or W are not part of the CDR3 here. Fields, in order: D gene, V gene, J gene, CDR3 protein. A D gene is named only where the DNA matches it firmly.

D: NA
V: TRBV19
J: TRBJ1-6
CDR3: ASSMGPSYNSPLH

D: TRBD2
V: TRBV10-3
J: TRBJ2-3
CDR3: AIRDPGLATDTQY

D: NA
V: TRBV27
J: TRBJ1-6
CDR3: ASSLLGAKNSPLH

D: TRBD1
V: TRBV5-8
J: TRBJ1-1
CDR3: ASSLDRRQGKSENTEAF

D: TRBD2
V: TRBV7-2
J: TRBJ2-7
CDR3: ASSLVWASGSDSYEQY

D: TRBD1
V: TRBV19
J: TRBJ2-3
CDR3: ASSPSGGTGTTDTQY

D: NA
V: TRBV20-1
J: TRBJ2-7
CDR3: SAGTNEQY

D: NA
V: TRBV4-1
J: TRBJ2-3
CDR3: ASSQFDTTDTQY

D: TRBD1
V: TRBV5-1
J: TRBJ2-5
CDR3: ASSLAGGFRETQY

D: TRBD1
V: TRBV2
J: TRBJ1-5
CDR3: ASNPDRGNQPQH

D: TRBD2
V: TRBV7-4
J: TRBJ2-5
CDR3: ARRGPQSGLAAEQETQY

D: TRBD2
V: TRBV5-4
J: TRBJ2-2
CDR3: ASSTASGLNTGELF

D: TRBD2
V: TRBV19
J: TRBJ2-1
CDR3: ASSVKLAGGPGEQF

D: NA
V: TRBV30
J: TRBJ1-5
CDR3: AWSVPRQPQH

D: TRBD1
V: TRBV5-8
J: TRBJ2-2
CDR3: ASSLPGTGYTGELF

D: NA
V: TRBV5-4
J: TRBJ2-3
CDR3: ASSAGADTQY

D: NA
V: TRBV27
J: TRBJ1-2
CDR3: ASSPQGLGNYGYT

D: NA
V: TRBV7-6
J: TRBJ1-1
CDR3: ASRGRKQATGLPAF

D: NA
V: TRBV30
J: TRBJ1-2
CDR3: AWSPLLRELDGYT

D: NA
V: TRBV5-1
J: TRBJ2-3
CDR3: ASSYSAAMDTQY

D: TRBD1
V: TRBV6-5
J: TRBJ1-1
CDR3: ASSLDRGRSITEAF

D: NA
V: TRBV5-6
J: TRBJ1-1
CDR3: ASSLEARNTEAF

D: NA
V: TRBV29-1
J: TRBJ2-5
CDR3: SVFTRQTQETQY

D: NA
V: TRBV5-1
J: TRBJ2-2
CDR3: ASTYGFGAGELF

D: NA
V: TRBV7-3
J: TRBJ1-3
CDR3: ASSLDRSSGNTIY

D: NA
V: TRBV29-1
J: TRBJ1-2
CDR3: SVAGENYGYT

D: TRBD1
V: TRBV19
J: TRBJ2-7
CDR3: ASSKPGQGLYEQY

D: NA
V: TRBV19
J: TRBJ2-7
CDR3: ASRRGVGVAYEQY

D: NA
V: TRBV15
J: TRBJ2-7
CDR3: ATSREDGQFYEQY

D: NA
V: TRBV9
J: TRBJ1-4
CDR3: ASSVNPGNEKLF

D: NA
V: TRBV6-5
J: TRBJ1-2
CDR3: ASMPTTNYGYT

D: NA
V: TRBV2
J: TRBJ2-7
CDR3: ASGLGTYEQY

D: NA
V: TRBV11-2
J: TRBJ2-1
CDR3: ASSLGERTTNEQF

D: NA
V: TRBV18
J: TRBJ1-1
CDR3: ATTEGMNTEAF

D: NA
V: TRBV6-6
J: TRBJ1-2
CDR3: ASRAGVGDGYT

D: NA
V: TRBV6-1
J: TRBJ2-7
CDR3: ASASGWVEQY

D: TRBD2
V: TRBV5-6
J: TRBJ2-1
CDR3: ASSLGTSGRVLLNEQF

D: NA
V: TRBV7-2
J: TRBJ1-1
CDR3: ASSLGGMNTEAF

D: NA
V: TRBV9
J: TRBJ2-7
CDR3: ASSPGPADEQY

D: NA
V: TRBV6-4
J: TRBJ1-2
CDR3: ASSNRYRAFNYGYT

D: NA
V: TRBV10-3
J: TRBJ2-7
CDR3: AISESLYEQY

D: TRBD1
V: TRBV15
J: TRBJ2-2
CDR3: ATSRDRTGIGKNTGELF

D: TRBD1
V: TRBV6-1
J: TRBJ2-4
CDR3: ASSEVPGQGKVAKNIQY

D: TRBD1
V: TRBV19
J: TRBJ1-6
CDR3: ASSIRTGNSPLH

D: NA
V: TRBV6-1
J: TRBJ1-5
CDR3: ASIQDSNQPQH

D: TRBD2
V: TRBV12-5
J: TRBJ2-7
CDR3: ASGLSPSGSSVWVGYEQY

D: TRBD2
V: TRBV10-3
J: TRBJ2-1
CDR3: AISERVAGNEQF

D: NA
V: TRBV5-1
J: TRBJ2-2
CDR3: ASSSQTVNTGELF

D: TRBD2
V: TRBV9
J: TRBJ2-1
CDR3: ASTPRSLAGADEQF

D: NA
V: TRBV5-8
J: TRBJ2-7
CDR3: ASGKRGGLNEQY

D: NA
V: TRBV18
J: TRBJ2-5
CDR3: ASSSVNFGETQY

D: NA
V: TRBV7-9
J: TRBJ1-4
CDR3: ASSPAAQFPNEKLF

D: TRBD1
V: TRBV7-3
J: TRBJ2-3
CDR3: ASSLRQGAIDTQY